This T cell receptor (beta chain) was obtained from a study of T cells after yellow fever vaccination. With respect to this clonotype: Its antigen is currently unknown.

Points from the study as a whole: Once the booster was given, most primary-vaccination clones reappeared, at 95% to 97% for CD4 and roughly 91% for CD8. Abundant clonotypes (contaminants from the bulk population) could be present in FACS-sorted repertoires.

Germline assignment: CDR1 DFQATT and CDR2 SNEGSKA (reference sequence). The CDR3 totals 14 residues. V was cut by 5 bases and J by 5 bases, with 19 bases left in between. Using its own MiXCR run on the 5' RACE reads, TCRdb lists one record per CDR3 protein. This sample yields under 600,000 distinct CDR3 sequences, of which roughly 22% are seen a single time; 16% belongs to the top ten. The clonotype comes from a man aged 18 to 30 who received the YFV17D yellow fever vaccine. Sample: PBMCs, taken more than 20 days after the first yellow fever vaccination. The chain links TRBV20-1 to TRBJ2-7; D remains unclear. DNA for the CDR3: TGCAGTGCTGGGCCGTTGGGCTCCTTGGACGAGCAGTACTTC. This translates into CSAGPLGSLDEQYF.